Presented here are 8 T cell receptor beta chains from one specimen sequenced in a study of cytomegalovirus exposure and HLA in healthy donors. A multiplex PCR was run with 60 Vbeta primers and 13 Jbeta primers. Data came from immunoSEQ multiplex PCR; TCRdb stores just in-frame clones and leaves some out. This table has some 160,000 clones, about four fifths appearing once. Sequences were obtained from PBMCs. These TCRs come from a woman between 50 and 59 years old in good health and CMV-seronegative.

The chain has TRBV27 and TRBJ2-1; TRBD2 agrees at 14 bases. The V segment lost 4 bases and the J segment 6 bases; nucleotides outside the gene matches: 8. Germline V gives CDR1 MNHEY, CDR2 SMNVEV (reference sequence). The CDR3 covers 17 residues. The CDR3 nucleotides read TGTGCCAGCAGTTCAAGACTAGCGGGAGGGCCTATCAATGAGCAGTTCTTC. It translates to CASSSRLAGGPINEQFF.

V usage is TRBV7-9 and J usage is TRBJ2-3; TRBD2 agrees at 7 bases. CDR1 and CDR2 from the germline V gene are SEHNR and FQNEAQ (reference sequence). The CDR3 totals 15 residues. V shed 2 bases, J shed 0 bases, and the junction held 2 bases outside the gene matches. The CDR3: CASSLSSGSTDTQYF. DNA for the CDR3: TGTGCCAGCAGCTTATCTAGCGGTAGCACAGATACGCAGTATTTT.

The rearrangement joins TRBV9 to TRBJ2-3; 8 bases are a match to TRBD1. Per the germline V gene, CDR1 is SGDLS and CDR2 is YYNGEE. The J segment lost 6 bases and the V segment lost 5 bases, leaving 8 bases of the junction unmatched. This CDR3 contains 14 residues. This chain's CDR3 is CASRPQGAADTQYF. In DNA, the CDR3 is TGTGCCAGCAGGCCCCAGGGGGCAGCGGATACGCAGTATTTT. Using reference TRBV9 and TRBJ2-3 for the parts outside the CDR3, the full variable domain is DSGVTQTPKHLITATGQRVTLRCSPRSGDLSVYWYQQSLDQGLQFLIQYYNGEERAKGNILERFSAQQFPDLHSELNLSSLELGDSALYFCASRPQGAADTQYFGPGTRLTVL.

The chain combines TRBV5-1 with TRBJ2-3, with 11 bases identical to TRBD2. V was pared by 4 bases and J by 4 bases, with 11 bases of the junction left unmatched. This CDR3 has 17 amino acids. Germline V gene lookup returns CDR1 SGHRS and CDR2 YFSETQ. CDR3 coding DNA: TGCGCCAGCAGCAAACTAGCGGGAGTTGTTGCGGCAGATACGCAGTATTTT. This gives the protein CASSKLAGVVAADTQYF.

The rearrangement links TRBV6-6 to TRBJ2-5; 8 positions match TRBD1. TRBJ2-7 matches the DNA end more closely, so the J call is doubtful. The CDR3 covers 13 residues. CDR1 and CDR2 (germline): MNHNY, SVGAGI (reference sequence). Written as DNA, the CDR3 is TGTGCCAGCAGTTACGGGACAGGTTACGAGCAGTACTTC. It encodes CASSYGTGYEQYF.

The CDR3, as DNA: TGTGCCAGCAGTTTATGGGGGCGGGGGGGCCTGAATGAGCAGTTCTTC. The encoded protein is CASSLWGRGGLNEQFF. The V call is TRBV27, the J call TRBJ2-1; TRBD2 aligns across 9 bases. J gave up 7 bases and V 1 base, and 8 bases lay outside the gene matches. This CDR3 has 16 amino acids. The germline V gene encodes CDR1 MNHEY and CDR2 SMNVEV (reference sequence).

The chain links TRBV19 to TRBJ2-3, with D unclear. Germline V lookup: CDR1 LNHDA, CDR2 SQIVND (reference sequence). The V end lost 3 bases, the J end lost 1 base, and 11 bases lay between the germline ends. The CDR3 consists of 15 residues. CDR3 region: CASSIQELGTDTQYF. CDR3 DNA: TGTGCCAGTAGTATCCAAGAGCTTGGCACAGATACGCAGTATTTT.

The rearrangement links TRBV6-5 to TRBJ2-3; D gene unclear. The ends were cut back, 2 bases at V and 11 bases at J, with 17 bases in the middle. This CDR3 is 14 amino acids long. CDR1 and CDR2 (germline): MNHEY, SVGAGI. The CDR3 spells CASSYRKGVAWQYF. CDR3 DNA sequence: TGTGCCAGCAGTTACCGCAAAGGAGTGGCTTGGCAGTATTTT.